The T cell receptor (beta chain) under discussion was sequenced for a study of T-cell reconstitution after alpha-beta-depleted transplantation in children. This CDR3 spans 16 amino acids. Germline CDR1 reads SGHRS; CDR2 reads YFSETQ. Between the trimmed V and J ends, which lost 4 bases and 0 bases, there was a span of 14 bases. This clonotype was seen repeatedly, ten times or more. Its cognate antigen is unknown. As it was prepared, the TCRbeta library received unique molecular identifiers. TCRdb reanalysed the PCR reads using MiXCR and keeps one entry per CDR3 protein. This table has 65,000 to 90,000 distinct CDR3 sequences, about a tenth appearing once. Study observations and caveats: Approximately two months post-transplant, alpha-beta T cells reportedly originated from several hundred expanded graft clones. Surviving recipient cells, namely T cells and thymic progenitors, were the source of high day-60 TCRbeta diversity in some patients.

The chain couples TRBV5-1 to TRBJ1-3; D not certain. Here the sequenced sample was PBMCs, taken before TCRalphabeta/CD19-depleted stem cell transplant. The TCR comes from a boy between 10 and 17 years old with acute myeloid leukemia, due to receive a stem cell transplant. The CDR3 DNA is TGCGCCAGCAGCGTCGAGGACTCAGGCTCTGGAAACACCATATATTTT. Translated: CASSVEDSGSGNTIYF.